These 28 T cell receptor beta chains came from one sample sequenced in a study of CD8 T cells in Susac syndrome. It was with random hexamers that roughly 0.5 to 1 ug RNA was reverse transcribed. TCRdb independently ran MiXCR on the immunoSEQ multiplex PCR reads; one entry per CDR3 protein. The sample shows 160,000 or so distinct CDR3 sequences, about 93% of them seen only once. Input material: CD4+ T cells from PBMCs. The receptors originated from a human donor in good health.

The genes are TRBV5-4 and TRBJ1-2; no reliable D call. CDR1 SGHNT and CDR2 YYREEE come from the germline V gene (reference sequence). The V gene lost 6 bases and the J gene lost 2 bases, with 14 bases spanning the gap. The length of the CDR3 is 14 residues. The CDR3 reads CASTLARANYGYTF. The CDR3 DNA follows: TGTGCCAGCACCCTGGCGCGCGCGAACTATGGCTACACCTTC. The variable domain in full, completed from reference TRBV5-4 and TRBJ1-2, reads ETGVTQSPTHLIKTRGQQVTLRCSSQSGHNTVSWYQQALGQGPQFIFQYYREEENGRGNFPPRFSGLQFPNYSSELNVNALELDDSALYLCASTLARANYGYTFGSGTRLTVV.

The V and J genes are TRBV19 and TRBJ1-3, with D tentatively TRBD1 (5 bases). Germline loops: CDR1 LNHDA, CDR2 SQIVND (reference sequence). V dropped 8 bases and J dropped 0 bases, with 8 bases sitting between them. The CDR3 runs to 13 residues. For the CDR3, the DNA is TGTGCCAGTCGACAGCTCTCTGGAAACACCATATATTTT. It yields the protein CASRQLSGNTIYF.

The chain has TRBV3-1 and TRBJ2-2; TRBD1 might be the D (5 bases). Trimming removed 2 bases at V and 2 bases at J, with 18 bases between. The CDR3 is 18 amino acids. CDR1 and CDR2 from the germline V gene are LGHDT and YNNKEL (reference sequence). CDR3 residues: CASSQISGAGQNTGELFF. Here the CDR3 DNA reads TGTGCCAGCAGCCAAATCAGTGGGGCAGGGCAAAACACCGGGGAGCTGTTTTTT.

The rearrangement joins TRBV19 to TRBJ2-5; 12 bases match TRBD2. Germline lookup yields CDR1 LNHDA and CDR2 SQIVND (reference sequence). The CDR3 is 17 amino acids. After removal of 6 bases from V and 1 base from J, the junction contained 9 bases not matched to a gene. The CDR3 loop reads CASSGGGLAGSQETQYF. The CDR3 DNA reads as TGTGCCAGTAGCGGGGGCGGACTAGCGGGGAGCCAAGAGACCCAGTACTTC. Supplemented by reference TRBV19 and TRBJ2-5, the full variable domain reads DGGITQSPKYLFRKEGQNVTLSCEQNLNHDAMYWYRQDPGQGLRLIYYSQIVNDFQKGDIAEGYSVSREKKESFPLTVTSAQKNPTAFYLCASSGGGLAGSQETQYFGPGTRLLVL.

The V call is TRBV20-1, the J call TRBJ1-2, with 8 bases lining up with TRBD1. CDR1 and CDR2 from the germline V gene are DFQATT and SNEGSKA (reference sequence). The CDR3 consists of 14 residues. With 2 bases clipped from V and 7 bases from J, the junction kept 9 bases outside the gene matches. The CDR3 here is CSARNPQGGFGYTF. The CDR3 bases are TGCAGTGCTAGAAACCCACAGGGGGGTTTTGGCTACACCTTC.

This chain uses TRBV10-3 with TRBJ2-7; 9 bases align to TRBD2. J was trimmed by 4 bases and V by 0 bases; bases with no gene match: 4. CDR3 length: 15 amino acids. From germline, CDR1 is ENHRY and CDR2 SYGVKD. CDR3 residues: CAISESGGGVYEQYF. In DNA form, the CDR3 reads TGTGCCATCAGTGAGTCTGGCGGGGGGGTATACGAGCAGTACTTC.

This chain links TRBV7-9 with TRBJ1-6; TRBD1 aligns across 7 bases. The CDR3 has 15 residues. Losses at the gene ends were 6 bases for V and 7 bases for J; bases not matched to a gene: 9. The germline V gene encodes CDR1 SEHNR and CDR2 FQNEAQ (reference sequence). CDR3: CASSRQGVGNSPLHF. In DNA form, the CDR3 reads TGTGCCAGCAGTCGACAGGGCGTGGGGAATTCACCCCTCCACTTT.

The chain joins TRBV7-9 to TRBJ2-7; TRBD1 matches 8 bases. Germline lookup yields CDR1 SEHNR and CDR2 FQNEAQ (reference sequence). V shed 7 bases and J 4 bases; nucleotides not matched to a gene: 9. The CDR3 loop spans 14 amino acids. CDR3 loop: CASTSARGLYEQYF. The CDR3 DNA reads TGTGCCAGCACCTCGGCCAGGGGGCTGTACGAGCAGTACTTC.

CDR3 residues: CASSWGVEVMAFF. Written as DNA, the CDR3 is TGTGCCAGCAGCTGGGGGGTTGAAGTCATGGCTTTCTTT. The V call is TRBV5-6, the J call TRBJ1-1; maybe TRBD1 (5 bases). In germline, CDR1 is SGHDT, CDR2 YYEEEE. The CDR3 covers 13 residues. With 3 bases removed from V and 11 bases from J, the gap between germline ends came to 17 bases.

The gene calls are TRBV5-5 and TRBJ2-5; D remains unclear. CDR1 SGHKS and CDR2 YYEKEE come from the germline V gene (reference sequence). Deletions cut 5 bases from V and 2 bases from J, with 13 bases between. The CDR3 totals 14 residues. The CDR3 coding sequence is TGTGCCAGCAGTCTGGCGCCTATACAAGAGACCCAGTACTTC. Protein sequence: CASSLAPIQETQYF. Full variable domain (outside the CDR3, taken from reference TRBV5-5 and TRBJ2-5): DAGVTQSPTHLIKTRGQQVTLRCSPISGHKSVSWYQQVLGQGPQFIFQYYEKEERGRGNFPDRFSARQFPNYSSELNVNALLLGDSALYLCASSLAPIQETQYFGPGTRLLVL.

This clonotype was recorded only once. The V gene is TRBV20-1, the J gene TRBJ1-1; tentative D call: TRBD1 (6 bases). The CDR3 extends over 13 amino acids. Germline lookup yields CDR1 DFQATT and CDR2 SNEGSKA (reference sequence). The V end was cut by 3 bases, the J end by 0 bases, with 8 bases between. The CDR3 reads CSASRGLNTEAFF. Here the CDR3 DNA reads TGCAGTGCTAGCAGGGGACTGAACACTGAAGCTTTCTTT.

The genes are TRBV2 and TRBJ2-5; tentative D call: TRBD1 (5 bases). Germline V lookup: CDR1 SNHLY, CDR2 FYNNEI. The V gene lost 7 bases and the J gene lost 4 bases, with 13 bases spanning the gap. The CDR3 is 13 residues long. In DNA form, the CDR3 reads TGTGCCAGCAACCCGACAGTAACAGAGACCCAGTACTTC. Amino acid sequence: CASNPTVTETQYF. Looking up the rest from reference TRBV2 and TRBJ2-5 gives the full variable domain: EPEVTQTPSHQVTQMGQEVILRCVPISNHLYFYWYRQILGQKVEFLVSFYNNEISEKSEIFDDQFSVERPDGSNFTLKIRSTKLEDSAMYFCASNPTVTETQYFGPGTRLLVL.

The chain joins TRBV27 to TRBJ2-3, with a tentative D call TRBD2 (7 bases). Germline lookup yields CDR1 MNHEY and CDR2 SMNVEV (reference sequence). V lost 1 base and J lost 4, with 12 bases in between. The CDR3 has 15 amino acids. The CDR3 bases are TGTGCCAGCAGTTTATGGGGGGGCCGCGCAGATACGCAGTATTTT. This encodes CASSLWGGRADTQYF.

J is TRBJ1-1 and V is TRBV7-2, with 7 bases fitting TRBD1. V lost 4 bases and J lost 4; bases outside the gene matches: 6. The length of the CDR3 is 14 residues. The germline V gene encodes CDR1 SGHTA and CDR2 FQGNSA. The DNA for the CDR3 is TGTGCCAGCAGCTCCGTCCCAGGGGGCACTGAAGCTTTCTTT. This sequence encodes CASSSVPGGTEAFF.

The chain combines TRBV5-1 with TRBJ2-2, with D possibly being TRBD1 (6 bases). Germline CDR1 SGHRS, CDR2 YFSETQ. This CDR3 is 15 amino acids long. Trimming removed 6 bases from V and 2 bases from J, with 14 bases in between. The CDR3 DNA sequence: TGCGCCAGCACCCTGGACAGTTCTAACACCGGGGAGCTGTTTTTT. Protein: CASTLDSSNTGELFF.

This chain joins TRBV6-5 and TRBJ2-5; D is undetermined. The V gene lost 0 bases and the J gene lost 5 bases, with 4 bases spanning the gap. In germline, CDR1 is MNHEY, CDR2 SVGAGI. The CDR3 is 12 residues long. CDR3 amino acids: CASSYSGETQYF. The CDR3, as DNA: TGTGCCAGCAGTTACTCGGGGGAGACCCAGTACTTC.

The V gene is TRBV6-5, the J gene TRBJ1-1, with 8 bases fitting TRBD1. The V gene's germline CDR1 is MNHEY and CDR2 SVGAGI. V was pared by 3 bases and J by 5 bases, with 8 bases of the junction left unmatched. The CDR3 has 15 amino acids. The CDR3 region has the DNA TGTGCCAGCAGTTATACGGTGACAGGGGATACTGAAGCTTTCTTT. Its protein product is CASSYTVTGDTEAFF.

The chain recombines TRBV2 with TRBJ2-2; D gene unclear. Germline V gene lookup returns CDR1 SNHLY and CDR2 FYNNEI. The CDR3 is 15 amino acids. V gave up 4 bases and J gave up 1 base, with 10 bases separating them. Written as DNA, the CDR3 is TGTGCCAGCAGTGTCCGCGACTTGAACACCGGGGAGCTGTTTTTT. It yields the protein CASSVRDLNTGELFF.

The V call is TRBV6-2 or TRBV6-3, the J call TRBJ2-3; 9 nucleotides agree with TRBD1. V lost 5 bases, J lost 0 bases, and 12 bases stayed unmatched. Germline loops: CDR1 MNHEY, CDR2 SVGEGT. This CDR3 spans 18 amino acids. CDR3 sequence reads: CASSGRDREASSTDTQYF. The CDR3 nucleotides are TGTGCCAGCAGTGGCCGGGACAGGGAGGCTTCTAGCACAGATACGCAGTATTTT.

The rearrangement links TRBV20-1 to TRBJ2-7; the match to TRBD1 covers 7 bases. The germline gives CDR1 DFQATT, CDR2 SNEGSKA (reference sequence). The CDR3 has 14 amino acids. J was trimmed by 0 bases and V by 6 bases; bases with no gene match: 8. Here the CDR3 reads CSAARTGSSYEQYF. CDR3 DNA: TGCAGTGCGGCTAGGACAGGTTCCTCCTACGAGCAGTACTTC.

The V and J genes are TRBV4-2 and TRBJ2-7, with D hard to call. The CDR3 length is 13 residues. V lost 0 bases and J 5 bases, leaving 8 bases between the germline ends. Germline V gives CDR1 LGHNA, CDR2 YNFKEQ. CDR3 amino acids: CASSQDNEDEQYF. The CDR3 DNA reads as TGTGCCAGCAGCCAAGATAACGAGGACGAGCAGTACTTC.

The CDR3 reads CASSYRGTANSPLHF. In DNA form, the CDR3 reads TGTGCCAGCAGTTACCGCGGGACAGCTAATTCACCCCTCCACTTT. The J gene is TRBJ1-6, the V gene TRBV6-5; 7 bases map to TRBD1. CDR1 MNHEY and CDR2 SVGAGI come from the germline V gene. The CDR3 has 15 amino acids. The V segment lost 2 bases and the J segment 6 bases; nucleotides outside the gene matches: 4.

The chain links TRBV2 to TRBJ2-7; 7 nucleotides line up with TRBD1. CDR1 is SNHLY, CDR2 FYNNEI, per germline. This CDR3 region has 13 residues. J was trimmed by 4 bases and V by 6 bases; bases with no gene match: 6. This CDR3 is CASRGTGVYEQYF. Here the CDR3 DNA reads TGTGCCAGCAGGGGCACAGGGGTGTACGAGCAGTACTTC.

The J gene is TRBJ1-5, the V gene TRBV2, with D hard to call. This CDR3 region has 19 residues. Trimming stripped 0 bases from V and 0 bases from J, with 18 bases between. Germline CDR1 reads SNHLY; CDR2 reads FYNNEI. The CDR3 sequence is CASSEAPPTRVHSNQPQHF. The CDR3 coding sequence is TGTGCCAGCAGTGAAGCGCCCCCGACCCGGGTCCATAGCAATCAGCCCCAGCATTTT.

Written as DNA, the CDR3 is TGTGCCCTTTATGCGAGGACTAGCGATACCTACGAGCAGTACTTC. This codes for CALYARTSDTYEQYF. V is TRBV19 and J is TRBJ2-7, with TRBD2 matching over 9 bases. The CDR3 has 15 residues. Per germline, CDR1 LNHDA and CDR2 SQIVND (reference sequence). The V and J ends lost 11 bases and 2 bases, in that order; junction bases with no gene match: 13.

The chain couples TRBV7-6 to TRBJ2-7; D not resolved. Germline V gives CDR1 SGHVS, CDR2 FNYEAQ. V was cut by 0 bases and J by 6 bases, with 9 bases left in between. This CDR3 contains 13 residues. The CDR3 loop reads CASSLAPVVEQYF. As DNA, the CDR3 is TGTGCCAGCAGCTTAGCGCCAGTTGTCGAGCAGTACTTC.

The chain joins TRBV20-1 to TRBJ2-2; 12 nucleotides line up with TRBD1. This CDR3 is 14 amino acids long. Losses at the gene ends were 6 bases for V and 6 bases for J; bases not matched to a gene: 5. Germline values: CDR1 DFQATT, CDR2 SNEGSKA (reference sequence). Here the CDR3 DNA reads TGCAGTGCATCGGGACAGGGGGCTGCCGGGGAGCTGTTTTTT. This translates into CSASGQGAAGELFF.

The chain is built from TRBV27 and TRBJ2-4, with D uncertain. This CDR3 is 13 amino acids long. Germline V gives CDR1 MNHEY, CDR2 SMNVEV (reference sequence). Trimming stripped 4 bases from V and 0 bases from J, with 4 bases between. CDR3 loop: CASSSLAKNIQYF. CDR3 nucleotide sequence: TGTGCCAGCAGTTCTCTAGCCAAAAACATTCAGTACTTC.